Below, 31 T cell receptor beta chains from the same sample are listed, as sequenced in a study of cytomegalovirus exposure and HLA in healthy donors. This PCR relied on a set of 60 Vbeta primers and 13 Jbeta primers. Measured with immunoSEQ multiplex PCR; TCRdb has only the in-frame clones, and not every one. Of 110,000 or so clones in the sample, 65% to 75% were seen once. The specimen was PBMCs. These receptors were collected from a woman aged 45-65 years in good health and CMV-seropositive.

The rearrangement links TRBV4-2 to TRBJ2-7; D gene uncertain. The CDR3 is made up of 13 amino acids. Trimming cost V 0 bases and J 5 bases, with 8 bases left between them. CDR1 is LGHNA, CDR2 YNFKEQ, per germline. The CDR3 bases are TGTGCCAGCAGCCAAGATACGAGGAACGAGCAGTACTTC. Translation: CASSQDTRNEQYF.

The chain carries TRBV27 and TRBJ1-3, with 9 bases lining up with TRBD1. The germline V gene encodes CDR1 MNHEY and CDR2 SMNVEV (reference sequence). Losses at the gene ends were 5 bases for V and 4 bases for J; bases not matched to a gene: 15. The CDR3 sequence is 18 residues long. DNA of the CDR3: TGTGCCAGCAGTCCCTTTAACGCCGGGACAGGGCAAGGAAACACCATATATTTT. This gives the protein CASSPFNAGTGQGNTIYF.

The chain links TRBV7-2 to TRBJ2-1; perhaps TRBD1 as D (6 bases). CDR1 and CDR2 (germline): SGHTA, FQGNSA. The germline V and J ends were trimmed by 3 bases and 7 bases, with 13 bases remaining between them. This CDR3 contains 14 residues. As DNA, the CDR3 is TGTGCCAGCAGCTTGATTTGGGGGCAGAATGAGCAGTTCTTC. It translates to CASSLIWGQNEQFF.

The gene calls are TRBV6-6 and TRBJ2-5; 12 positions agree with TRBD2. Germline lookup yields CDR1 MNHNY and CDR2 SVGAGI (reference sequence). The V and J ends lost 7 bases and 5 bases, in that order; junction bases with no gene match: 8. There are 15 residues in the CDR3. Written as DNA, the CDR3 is TGTGCCAGCAACCTAGCGGGGGGGCCGGGGGAGACCCAGTACTTC. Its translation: CASNLAGGPGETQYF.

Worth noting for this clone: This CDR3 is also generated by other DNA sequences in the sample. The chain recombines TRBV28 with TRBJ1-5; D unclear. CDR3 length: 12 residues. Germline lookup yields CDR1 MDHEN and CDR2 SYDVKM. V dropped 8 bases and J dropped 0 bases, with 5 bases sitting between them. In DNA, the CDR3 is TGTGCCAGCTCTCCTAGCAATCAGCCCCAGCATTTT. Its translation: CASSPSNQPQHF.

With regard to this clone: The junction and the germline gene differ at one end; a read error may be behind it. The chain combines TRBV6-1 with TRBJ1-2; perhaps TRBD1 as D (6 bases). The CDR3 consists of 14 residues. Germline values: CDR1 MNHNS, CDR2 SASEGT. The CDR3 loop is CAGSAIRGNYGYTF. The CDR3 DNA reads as TGTGCCGGCAGTGCAATCAGGGGAAACTATGGCTACACCTTC.

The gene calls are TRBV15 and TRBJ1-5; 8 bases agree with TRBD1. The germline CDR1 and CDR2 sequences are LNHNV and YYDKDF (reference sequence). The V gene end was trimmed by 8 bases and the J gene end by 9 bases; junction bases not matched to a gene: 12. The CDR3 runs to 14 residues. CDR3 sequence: CATASHDRGAPQHF. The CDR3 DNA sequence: TGTGCCACCGCTAGCCATGACAGGGGTGCGCCCCAGCATTTT.

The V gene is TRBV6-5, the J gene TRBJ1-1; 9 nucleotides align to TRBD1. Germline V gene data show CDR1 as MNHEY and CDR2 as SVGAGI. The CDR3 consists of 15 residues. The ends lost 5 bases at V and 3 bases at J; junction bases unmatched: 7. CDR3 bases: TGTGCCAGCAGTCCGGGACAGGGAGTTGACACTGAAGCTTTCTTT. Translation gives CASSPGQGVDTEAFF.

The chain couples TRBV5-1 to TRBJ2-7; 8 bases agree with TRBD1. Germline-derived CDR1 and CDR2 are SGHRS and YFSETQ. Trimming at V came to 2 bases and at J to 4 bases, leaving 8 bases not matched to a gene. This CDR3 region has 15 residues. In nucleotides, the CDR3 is TGCGCCAGCAGCTTTGACGGGACAGGATATTACGAGCAGTACTTC. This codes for CASSFDGTGYYEQYF.

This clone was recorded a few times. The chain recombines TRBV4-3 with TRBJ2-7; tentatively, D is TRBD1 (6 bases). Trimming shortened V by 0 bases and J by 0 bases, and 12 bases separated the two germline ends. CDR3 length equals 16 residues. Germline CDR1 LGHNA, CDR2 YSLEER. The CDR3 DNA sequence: TGCGCCAGCAGCCAAGAGGGCGGACAGAGCTCCTACGAGCAGTACTTC. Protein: CASSQEGGQSSYEQYF.

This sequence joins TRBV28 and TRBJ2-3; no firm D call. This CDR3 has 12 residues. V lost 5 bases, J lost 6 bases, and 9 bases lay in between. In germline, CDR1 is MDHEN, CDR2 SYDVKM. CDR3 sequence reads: CASSKFRDTQYF. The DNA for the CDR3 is TGTGCCAGCAGTAAATTCCGGGATACGCAGTATTTT.

The CDR3 is CASSLVGVAGGPTDTQYF. CDR3 in DNA: TGCGCCAGCAGCTTGGTAGGGGTAGCGGGGGGGCCCACAGATACGCAGTATTTT. This chain links TRBV5-1 with TRBJ2-3; 11 bases line up with TRBD2. In germline, CDR1 is SGHRS, CDR2 YFSETQ. The CDR3 consists of 18 residues. Trimming took 0 bases from V and 2 from J; bases not matched to a gene: 8.

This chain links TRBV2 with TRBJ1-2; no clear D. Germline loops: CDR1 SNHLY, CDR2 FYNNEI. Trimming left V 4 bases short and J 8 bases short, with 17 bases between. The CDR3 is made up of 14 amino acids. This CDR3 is CASSGSGRDGGYTF. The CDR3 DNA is TGTGCCAGCAGTGGCAGTGGCCGGGATGGAGGCTACACCTTC.

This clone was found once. CDR3 sequence reads: CASKRQVDTEAFF. CDR3 in DNA: TGTGCCAGCAAAAGACAGGTTGACACTGAAGCTTTCTTT. The chain links TRBV6-6 to TRBJ1-1; maybe TRBD1 (6 bases). The CDR3 sequence is 13 residues long. The germline CDR1 and CDR2 sequences are MNHNY and SVGAGI (reference sequence). Trimming shortened V by 7 bases and J by 3 bases, and 12 bases separated the two germline ends.

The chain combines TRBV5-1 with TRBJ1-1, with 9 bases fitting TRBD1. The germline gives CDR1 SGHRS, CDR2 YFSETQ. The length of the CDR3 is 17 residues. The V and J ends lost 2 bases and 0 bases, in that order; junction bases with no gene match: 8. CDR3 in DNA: TGCGCCAGCAGCTTCGCGGGACAGGGACCTTTGAACACTGAAGCTTTCTTT. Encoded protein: CASSFAGQGPLNTEAFF.

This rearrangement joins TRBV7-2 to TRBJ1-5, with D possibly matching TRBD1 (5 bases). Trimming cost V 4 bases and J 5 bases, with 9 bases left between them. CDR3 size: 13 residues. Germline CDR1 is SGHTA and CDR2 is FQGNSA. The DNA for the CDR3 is TGTGCCAGCAGCTCGACAGTGGATCAGCCCCAGCATTTT. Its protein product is CASSSTVDQPQHF. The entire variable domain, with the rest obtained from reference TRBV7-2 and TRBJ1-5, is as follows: GAGVSQSPSNKVTEKGKDVELRCDPISGHTALYWYRQSLGQGLEFLIYFQGNSAPDKSGLPSDRFSAERTGGSVSTLTIQRTQQEDSAVYLCASSSTVDQPQHFGDGTRLSIL.

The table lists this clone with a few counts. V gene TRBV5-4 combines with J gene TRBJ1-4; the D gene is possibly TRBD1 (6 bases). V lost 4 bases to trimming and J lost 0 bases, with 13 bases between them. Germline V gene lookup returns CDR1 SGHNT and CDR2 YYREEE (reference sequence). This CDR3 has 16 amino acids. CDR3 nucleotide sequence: TGTGCCAGCAGCACGGACAGCCAAGCAACTAATGAAAAACTGTTTTTT. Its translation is CASSTDSQATNEKLFF.

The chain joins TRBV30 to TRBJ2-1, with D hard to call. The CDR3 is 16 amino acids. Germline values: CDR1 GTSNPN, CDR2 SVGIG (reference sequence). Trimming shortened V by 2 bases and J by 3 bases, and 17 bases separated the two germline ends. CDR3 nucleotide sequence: TGTGCCTGGAGTCCGCCCAGAGGTCAGTTCTACAATGAGCAGTTCTTC. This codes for CAWSPPRGQFYNEQFF.

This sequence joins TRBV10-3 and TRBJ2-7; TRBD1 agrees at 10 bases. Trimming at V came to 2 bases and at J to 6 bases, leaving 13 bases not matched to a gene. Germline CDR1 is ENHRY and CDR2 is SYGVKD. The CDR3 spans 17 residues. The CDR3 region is CAISELRQGADGREQYF. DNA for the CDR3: TGTGCCATCAGTGAGCTGAGACAGGGGGCGGATGGTCGCGAGCAGTACTTC.

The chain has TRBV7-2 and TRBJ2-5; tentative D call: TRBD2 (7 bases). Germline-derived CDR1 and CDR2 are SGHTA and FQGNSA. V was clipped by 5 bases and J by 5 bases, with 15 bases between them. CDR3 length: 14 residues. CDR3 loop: CASSNTGRGETQYF. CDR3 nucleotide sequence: TGTGCCAGCAGCAACACAGGGAGGGGGGAGACCCAGTACTTC.

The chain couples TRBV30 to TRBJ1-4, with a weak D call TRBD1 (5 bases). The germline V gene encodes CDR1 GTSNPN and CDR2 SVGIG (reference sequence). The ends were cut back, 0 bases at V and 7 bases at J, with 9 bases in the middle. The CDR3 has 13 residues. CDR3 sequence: CAWSVRGVEKLFF. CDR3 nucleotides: TGTGCCTGGAGTGTACGGGGGGTTGAAAAACTGTTTTTT.

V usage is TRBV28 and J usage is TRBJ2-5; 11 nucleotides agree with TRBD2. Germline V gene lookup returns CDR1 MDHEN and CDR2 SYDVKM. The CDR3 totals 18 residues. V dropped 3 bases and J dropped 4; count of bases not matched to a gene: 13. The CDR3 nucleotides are TGTGCCAGCAGTTTTCGTGTAGCGGGGGGGGTAGAGGGAGAGACCCAGTACTTC. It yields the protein CASSFRVAGGVEGETQYF.

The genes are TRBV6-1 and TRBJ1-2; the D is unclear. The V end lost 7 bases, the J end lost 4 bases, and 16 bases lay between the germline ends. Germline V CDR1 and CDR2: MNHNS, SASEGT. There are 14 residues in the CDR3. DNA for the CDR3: TGTGCCAGCACTTGGAATAGGGCGGGCTATGGCTACACCTTC. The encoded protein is CASTWNRAGYGYTF.

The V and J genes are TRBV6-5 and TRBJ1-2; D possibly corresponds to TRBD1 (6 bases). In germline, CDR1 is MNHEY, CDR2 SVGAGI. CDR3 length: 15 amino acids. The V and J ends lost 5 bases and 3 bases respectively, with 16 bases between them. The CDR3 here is CASSKSSTGHYGYTF. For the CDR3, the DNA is TGTGCCAGCAGTAAATCATCGACAGGACACTATGGCTACACCTTC.

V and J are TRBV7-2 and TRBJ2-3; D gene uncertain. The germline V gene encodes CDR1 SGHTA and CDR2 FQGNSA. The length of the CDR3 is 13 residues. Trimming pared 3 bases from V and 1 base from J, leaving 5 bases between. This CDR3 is CASSLSGTDTQYF. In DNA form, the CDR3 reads TGTGCCAGCAGCTTGTCTGGCACAGATACGCAGTATTTT.

In DNA, the CDR3 is TGTGCCAGCAGCCCTTTTGGACTACCCTACGAGCAGTACTTC. This translates into CASSPFGLPYEQYF. The chain is built from TRBV27 and TRBJ2-7, with D maybe TRBD2 (6 bases). This CDR3 has 14 amino acids. Trimming removed 6 bases from V and 2 bases from J, with 14 bases in between. Germline V gene sequence: CDR1 MNHEY, CDR2 SMNVEV (reference sequence).

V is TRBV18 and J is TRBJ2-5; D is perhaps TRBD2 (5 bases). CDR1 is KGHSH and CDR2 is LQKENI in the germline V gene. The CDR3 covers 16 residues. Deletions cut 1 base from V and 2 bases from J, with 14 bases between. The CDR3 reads CASSPRLRERQETQYF. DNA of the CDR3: TGTGCCAGCTCACCACGTTTGAGGGAAAGGCAAGAGACCCAGTACTTC.

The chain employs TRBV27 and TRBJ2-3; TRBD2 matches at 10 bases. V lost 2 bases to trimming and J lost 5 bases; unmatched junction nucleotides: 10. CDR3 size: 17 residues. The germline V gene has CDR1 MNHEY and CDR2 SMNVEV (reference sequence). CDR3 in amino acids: CASSLTAAGGPGDTQYF. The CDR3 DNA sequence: TGTGCCAGCAGTTTAACGGCAGCGGGGGGGCCTGGAGATACGCAGTATTTT.

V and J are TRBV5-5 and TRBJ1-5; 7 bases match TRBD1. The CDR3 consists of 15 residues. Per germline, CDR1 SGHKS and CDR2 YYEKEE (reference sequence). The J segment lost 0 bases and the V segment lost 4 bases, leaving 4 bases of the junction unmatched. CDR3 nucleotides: TGTGCCAGCAGCGGGCAGGGGGATAGCAATCAGCCCCAGCATTTT. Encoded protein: CASSGQGDSNQPQHF.

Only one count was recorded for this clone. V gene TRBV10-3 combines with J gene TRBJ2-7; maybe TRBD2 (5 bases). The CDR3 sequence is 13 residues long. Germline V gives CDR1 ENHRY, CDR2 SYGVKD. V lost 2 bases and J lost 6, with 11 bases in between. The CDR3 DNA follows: TGTGCCATCAGTGAGCAACAGCGGAGCGAGCAGTACTTC. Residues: CAISEQQRSEQYF.

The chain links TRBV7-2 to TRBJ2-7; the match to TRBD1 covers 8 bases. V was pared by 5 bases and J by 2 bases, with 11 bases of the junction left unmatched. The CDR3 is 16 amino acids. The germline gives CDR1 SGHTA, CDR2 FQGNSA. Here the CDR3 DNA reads TGTGCCAGCAGCCACTCCCCTTTGACAGGGGCCTACGAGCAGTACTTC. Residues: CASSHSPLTGAYEQYF.